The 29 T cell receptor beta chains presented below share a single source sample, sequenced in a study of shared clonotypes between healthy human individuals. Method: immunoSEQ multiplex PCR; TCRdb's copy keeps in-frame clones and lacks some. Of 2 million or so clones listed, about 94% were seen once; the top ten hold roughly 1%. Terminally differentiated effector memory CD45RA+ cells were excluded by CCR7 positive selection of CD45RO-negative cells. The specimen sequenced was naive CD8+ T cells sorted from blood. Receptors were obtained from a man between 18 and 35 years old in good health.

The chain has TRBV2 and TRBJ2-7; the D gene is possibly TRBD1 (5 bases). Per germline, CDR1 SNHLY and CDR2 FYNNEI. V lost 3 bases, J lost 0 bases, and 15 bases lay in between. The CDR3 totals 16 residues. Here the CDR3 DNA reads TGTGCCAGCAGTGATTGGGGCCGGCCAAGCTCCTACGAGCAGTACTTC. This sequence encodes CASSDWGRPSSYEQYF.

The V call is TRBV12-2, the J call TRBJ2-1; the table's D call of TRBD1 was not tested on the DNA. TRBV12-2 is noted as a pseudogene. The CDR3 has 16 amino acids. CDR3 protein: CASRLVTLRGTDEQFF. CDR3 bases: TGTGCAAGTCGCTTAGTAACACTCAGGGGAACGGATGAGCAGTTCTTC.

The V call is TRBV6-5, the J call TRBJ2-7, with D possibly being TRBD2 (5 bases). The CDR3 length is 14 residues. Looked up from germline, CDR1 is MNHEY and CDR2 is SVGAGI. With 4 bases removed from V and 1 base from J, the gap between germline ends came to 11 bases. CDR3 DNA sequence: TGTGCCAGCAGTTCGACACCGGGATCCTACGAGCAGTACTTC. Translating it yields CASSSTPGSYEQYF.

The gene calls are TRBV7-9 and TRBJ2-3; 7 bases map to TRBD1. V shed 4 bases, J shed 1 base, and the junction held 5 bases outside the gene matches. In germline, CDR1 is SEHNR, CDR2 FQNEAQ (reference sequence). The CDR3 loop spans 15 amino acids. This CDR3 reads CASSSWTGGTDTQYF. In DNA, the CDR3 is TGTGCCAGCAGCTCTTGGACAGGCGGCACAGATACGCAGTATTTT.

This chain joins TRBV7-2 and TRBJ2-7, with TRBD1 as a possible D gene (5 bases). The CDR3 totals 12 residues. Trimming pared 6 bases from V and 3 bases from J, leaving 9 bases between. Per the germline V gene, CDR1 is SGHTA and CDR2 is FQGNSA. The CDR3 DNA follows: TGTGCCAGCAGTCGCAGGGTCTACGAGCAGTACTTC. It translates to CASSRRVYEQYF.

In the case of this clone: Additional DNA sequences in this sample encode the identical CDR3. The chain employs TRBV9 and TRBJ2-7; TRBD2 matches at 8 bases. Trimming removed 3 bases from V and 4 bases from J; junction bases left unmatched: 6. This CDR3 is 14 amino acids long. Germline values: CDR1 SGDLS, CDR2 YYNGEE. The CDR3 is CASSAAGDSYEQYF. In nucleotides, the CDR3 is TGTGCCAGCAGCGCAGCGGGAGACTCATACGAGCAGTACTTC. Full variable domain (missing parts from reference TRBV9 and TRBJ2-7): DSGVTQTPKHLITATGQRVTLRCSPRSGDLSVYWYQQSLDQGLQFLIQYYNGEERAKGNILERFSAQQFPDLHSELNLSSLELGDSALYFCASSAAGDSYEQYFGPGTRLTVT.

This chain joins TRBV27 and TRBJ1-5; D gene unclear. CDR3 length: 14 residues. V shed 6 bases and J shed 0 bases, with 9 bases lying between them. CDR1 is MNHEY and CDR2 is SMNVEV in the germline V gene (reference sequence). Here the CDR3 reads CASREIYSNQPQHF. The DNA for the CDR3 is TGTGCCAGCAGGGAAATATATAGCAATCAGCCCCAGCATTTT.

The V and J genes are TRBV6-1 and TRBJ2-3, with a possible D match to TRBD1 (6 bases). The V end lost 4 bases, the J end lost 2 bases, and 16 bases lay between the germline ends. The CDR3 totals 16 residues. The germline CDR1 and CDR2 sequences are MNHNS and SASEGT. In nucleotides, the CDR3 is TGTGCCAGCAGTGGAGGACAGTTAAGGTTCACAGATACGCAGTATTTT. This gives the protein CASSGGQLRFTDTQYF.

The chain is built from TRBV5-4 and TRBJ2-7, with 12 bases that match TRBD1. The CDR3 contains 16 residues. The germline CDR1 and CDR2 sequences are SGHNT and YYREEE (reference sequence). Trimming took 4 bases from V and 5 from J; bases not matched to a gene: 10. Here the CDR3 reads CASSIGTGGRLHEQYF. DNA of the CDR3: TGTGCCAGCAGCATAGGGACAGGGGGCAGGCTCCACGAGCAGTACTTC.

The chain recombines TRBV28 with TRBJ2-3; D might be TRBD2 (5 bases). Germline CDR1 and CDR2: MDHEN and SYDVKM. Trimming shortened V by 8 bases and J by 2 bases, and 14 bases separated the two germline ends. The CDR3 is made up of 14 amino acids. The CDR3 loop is CASLEGTHTDTQYF. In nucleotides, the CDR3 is TGTGCCAGCCTTGAGGGAACCCACACAGATACGCAGTATTTT.

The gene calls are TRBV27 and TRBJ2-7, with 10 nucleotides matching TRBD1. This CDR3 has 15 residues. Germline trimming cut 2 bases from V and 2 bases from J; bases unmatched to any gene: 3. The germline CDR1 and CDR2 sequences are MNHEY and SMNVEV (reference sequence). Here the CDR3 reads CASSLTTGGTYEQYF. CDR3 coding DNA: TGTGCCAGCAGTTTAACGACAGGGGGCACCTACGAGCAGTACTTC.

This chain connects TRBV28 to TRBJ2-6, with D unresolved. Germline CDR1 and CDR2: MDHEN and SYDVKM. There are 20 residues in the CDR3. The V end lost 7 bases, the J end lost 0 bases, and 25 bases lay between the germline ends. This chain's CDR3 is CASTPRAGRLSSSGANVLTF. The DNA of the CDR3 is TGTGCCAGCACCCCCCGGGCAGGCCGCCTGTCATCCTCTGGGGCCAACGTCCTGACTTTC.

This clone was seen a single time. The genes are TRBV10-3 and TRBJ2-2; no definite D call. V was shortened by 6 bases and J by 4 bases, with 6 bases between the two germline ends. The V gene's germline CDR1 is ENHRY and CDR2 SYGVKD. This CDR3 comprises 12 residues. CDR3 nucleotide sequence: TGTGCCATCAGACTGAGCACCGGGGAGCTGTTTTTT. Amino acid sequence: CAIRLSTGELFF.

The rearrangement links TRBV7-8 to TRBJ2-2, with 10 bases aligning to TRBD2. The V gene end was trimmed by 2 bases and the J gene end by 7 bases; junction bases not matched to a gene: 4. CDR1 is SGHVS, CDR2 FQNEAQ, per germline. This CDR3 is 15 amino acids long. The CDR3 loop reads CASSLWTSGGGELFF. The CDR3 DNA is TGTGCCAGCAGCTTATGGACTAGCGGAGGCGGGGAGCTGTTTTTT. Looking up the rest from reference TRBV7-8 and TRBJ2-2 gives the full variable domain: GAGVSQSPRYKVAKRGQDVALRCDPISGHVSLFWYQQALGQGPEFLTYFQNEAQLDKSGLPSDRFFAERPEGSVSTLKIQRTQQEDSAVYLCASSLWTSGGGELFFGEGSRLTVL.

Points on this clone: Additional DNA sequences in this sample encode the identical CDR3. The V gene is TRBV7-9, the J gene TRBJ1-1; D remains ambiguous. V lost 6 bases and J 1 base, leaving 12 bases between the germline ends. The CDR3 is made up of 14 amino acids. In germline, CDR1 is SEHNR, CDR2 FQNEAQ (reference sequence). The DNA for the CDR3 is TGTGCCAGCAGTCCTGATCGGGGGAACACTGAAGCTTTCTTT. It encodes CASSPDRGNTEAFF. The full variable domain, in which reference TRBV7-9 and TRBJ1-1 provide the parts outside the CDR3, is DTGVSQNPRHKITKRGQNVTFRCDPISEHNRLYWYRQTLGQGPEFLTYFQNEAQLEKSRLLSDRFSAERPKGSFSTLEIQRTEQGDSAMYLCASSPDRGNTEAFFGQGTRLTVV.

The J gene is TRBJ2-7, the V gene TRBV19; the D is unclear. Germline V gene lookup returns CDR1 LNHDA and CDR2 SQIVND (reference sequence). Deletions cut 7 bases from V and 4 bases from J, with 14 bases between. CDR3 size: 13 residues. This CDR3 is CASKPLGGYEQYF. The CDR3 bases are TGTGCCAGTAAACCTTTAGGTGGATACGAGCAGTACTTC.

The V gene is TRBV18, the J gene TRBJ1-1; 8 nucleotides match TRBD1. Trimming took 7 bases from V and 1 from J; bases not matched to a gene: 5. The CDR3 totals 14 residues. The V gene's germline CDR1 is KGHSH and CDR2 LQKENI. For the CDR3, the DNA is TGTGCCAGCTTAGACAGGGGAGGGAACACTGAAGCTTTCTTT. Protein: CASLDRGGNTEAFF.

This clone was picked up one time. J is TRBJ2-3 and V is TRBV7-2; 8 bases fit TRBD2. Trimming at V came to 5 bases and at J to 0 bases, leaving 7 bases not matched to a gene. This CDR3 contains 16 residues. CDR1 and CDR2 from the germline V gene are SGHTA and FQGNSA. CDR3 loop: CASSPQAGDSTDTQYF. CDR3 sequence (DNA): TGTGCCAGCAGCCCTCAAGCGGGGGATAGCACAGATACGCAGTATTTT.

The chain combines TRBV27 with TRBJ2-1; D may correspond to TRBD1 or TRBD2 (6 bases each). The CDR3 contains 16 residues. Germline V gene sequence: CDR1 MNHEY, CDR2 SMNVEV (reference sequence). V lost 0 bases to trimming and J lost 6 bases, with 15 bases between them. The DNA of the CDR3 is TGTGCCAGCAGTTTATCGATGGGGGCGCGGGGCAATGAGCAGTTCTTC. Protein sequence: CASSLSMGARGNEQFF.

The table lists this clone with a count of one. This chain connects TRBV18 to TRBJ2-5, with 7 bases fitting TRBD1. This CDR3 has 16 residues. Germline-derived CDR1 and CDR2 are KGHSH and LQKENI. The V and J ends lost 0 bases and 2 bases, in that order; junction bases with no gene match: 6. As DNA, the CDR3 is TGTGCCAGCTCACCACCGACAGGGTCCTTACAAGAGACCCAGTACTTC. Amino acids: CASSPPTGSLQETQYF.

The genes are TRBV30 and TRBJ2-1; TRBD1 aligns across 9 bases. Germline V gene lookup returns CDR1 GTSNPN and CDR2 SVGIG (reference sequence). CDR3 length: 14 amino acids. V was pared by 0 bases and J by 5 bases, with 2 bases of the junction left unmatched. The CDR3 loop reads CAWSVGQGDNEQFF. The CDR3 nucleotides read TGTGCCTGGAGTGTGGGACAGGGCGACAATGAGCAGTTCTTC.

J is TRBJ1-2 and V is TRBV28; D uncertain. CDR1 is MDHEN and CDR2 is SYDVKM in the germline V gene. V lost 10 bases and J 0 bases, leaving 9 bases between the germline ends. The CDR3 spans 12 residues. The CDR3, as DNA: TGTGCCACCCCGGATGCTAACTATGGCTACACCTTC. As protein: CATPDANYGYTF.

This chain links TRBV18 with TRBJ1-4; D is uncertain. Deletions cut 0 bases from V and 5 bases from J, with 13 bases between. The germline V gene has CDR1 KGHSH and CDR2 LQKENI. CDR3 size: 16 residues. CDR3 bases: TGTGCCAGCTCACCACCTCAAGGGCCTGAGAATGAAAAACTGTTTTTT. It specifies CASSPPQGPENEKLFF.

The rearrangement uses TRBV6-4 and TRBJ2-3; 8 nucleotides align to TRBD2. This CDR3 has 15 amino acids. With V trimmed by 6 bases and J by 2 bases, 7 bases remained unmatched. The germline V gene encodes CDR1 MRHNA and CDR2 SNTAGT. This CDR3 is CASSVLAGLTDTQYF. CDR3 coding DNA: TGTGCCAGCAGCGTTCTAGCGGGCCTCACAGATACGCAGTATTTT.

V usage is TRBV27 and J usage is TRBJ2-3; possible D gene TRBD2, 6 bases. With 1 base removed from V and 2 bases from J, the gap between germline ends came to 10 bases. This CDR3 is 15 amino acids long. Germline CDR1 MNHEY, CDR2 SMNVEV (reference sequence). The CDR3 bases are TGTGCCAGCAGTTTATTGGAGGGACTCACAGATACGCAGTATTTT. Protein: CASSLLEGLTDTQYF.

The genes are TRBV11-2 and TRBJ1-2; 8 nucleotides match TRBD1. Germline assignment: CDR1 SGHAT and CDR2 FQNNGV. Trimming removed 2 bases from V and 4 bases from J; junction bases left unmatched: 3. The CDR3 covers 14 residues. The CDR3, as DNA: TGTGCCAGCAGCTTAAAGGGACAGGTCTATGGCTACACCTTC. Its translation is CASSLKGQVYGYTF.

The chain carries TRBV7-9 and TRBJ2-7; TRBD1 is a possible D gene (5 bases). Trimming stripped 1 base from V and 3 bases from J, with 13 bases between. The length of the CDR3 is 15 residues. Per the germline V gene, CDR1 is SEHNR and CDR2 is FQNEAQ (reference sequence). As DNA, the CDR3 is TGTGCCAGCAGCTTAGGGCAGGGAAGGATCTACGAGCAGTACTTC. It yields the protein CASSLGQGRIYEQYF.

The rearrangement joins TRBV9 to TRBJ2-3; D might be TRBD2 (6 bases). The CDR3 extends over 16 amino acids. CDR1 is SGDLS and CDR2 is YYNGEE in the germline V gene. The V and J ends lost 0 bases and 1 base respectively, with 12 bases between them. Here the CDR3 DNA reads TGTGCCAGCAGCGTAGTGGCGGGGTCTGGCACAGATACGCAGTATTTT. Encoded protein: CASSVVAGSGTDTQYF.

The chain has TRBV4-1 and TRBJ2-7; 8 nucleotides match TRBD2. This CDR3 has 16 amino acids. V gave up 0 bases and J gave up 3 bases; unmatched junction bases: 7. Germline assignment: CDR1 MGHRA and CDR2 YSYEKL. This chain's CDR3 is CASSQDARGAVYEQYF. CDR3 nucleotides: TGCGCCAGCAGCCAAGACGCGCGGGGGGCGGTCTACGAGCAGTACTTC.